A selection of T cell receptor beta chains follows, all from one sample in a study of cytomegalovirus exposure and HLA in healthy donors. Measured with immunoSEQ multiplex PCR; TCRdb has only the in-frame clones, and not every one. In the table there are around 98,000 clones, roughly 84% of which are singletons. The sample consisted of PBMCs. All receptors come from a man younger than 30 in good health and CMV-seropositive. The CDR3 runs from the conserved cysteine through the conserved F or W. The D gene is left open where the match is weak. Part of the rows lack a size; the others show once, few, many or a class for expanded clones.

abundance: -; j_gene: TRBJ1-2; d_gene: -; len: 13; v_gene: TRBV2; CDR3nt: TGTGCCAGCAGTTTACAGGGTAACTATGGCTACACCTTC; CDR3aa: CASSLQGNYGYTF
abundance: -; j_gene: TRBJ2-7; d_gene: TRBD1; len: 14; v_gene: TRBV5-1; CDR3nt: TGCGCCAGCAGCTTCCGGGACAGGGGGTACGAGCAGTACTTC; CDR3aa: CASSFRDRGYEQYF
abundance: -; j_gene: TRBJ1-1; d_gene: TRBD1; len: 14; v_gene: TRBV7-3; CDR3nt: TGTGCCAGCAGCGGCCGACAGGGTGCCACTGAAGCTTTCTTT; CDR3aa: CASSGRQGATEAFF
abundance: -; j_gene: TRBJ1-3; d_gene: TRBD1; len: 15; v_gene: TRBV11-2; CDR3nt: TGTGCCAGCAGCTTAGGACAGGGGGCTGGAAACACCATATATTTT; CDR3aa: CASSLGQGAGNTIYF
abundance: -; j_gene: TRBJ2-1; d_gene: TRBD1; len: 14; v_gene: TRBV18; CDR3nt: TGTGCCAGCTCACGACAGGGACAGGGCCATGAGCAGTTCTTC; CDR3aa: CASSRQGQGHEQFF
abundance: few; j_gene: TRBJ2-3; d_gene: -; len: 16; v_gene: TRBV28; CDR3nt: TGTGCCAGCAACGGATCCGACAGGTCTAGCACAGATACGCAGTATTTT; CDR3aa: CASNGSDRSSTDTQYF
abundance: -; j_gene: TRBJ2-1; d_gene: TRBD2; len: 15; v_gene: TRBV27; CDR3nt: TGTGCCAGCAGTGAGACTAGCGAACCTTACAATGAGCAGTTCTTC; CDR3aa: CASSETSEPYNEQFF
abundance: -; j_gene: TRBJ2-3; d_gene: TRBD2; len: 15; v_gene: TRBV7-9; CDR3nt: TGTGCCAGCAGCTTAGGGGGGGGATCCATCGGTACGCAGTATTTT; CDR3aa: CASSLGGGSIGTQYF
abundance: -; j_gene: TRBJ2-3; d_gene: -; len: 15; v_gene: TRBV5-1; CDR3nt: TGCGCCAGCAGCCGAGGTACTAGCACCACAGATACGCAGTATTTT; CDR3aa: CASSRGTSTTDTQYF
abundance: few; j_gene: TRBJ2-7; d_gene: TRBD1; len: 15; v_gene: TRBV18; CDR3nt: TGTGCCAGCTCACCGCTGAGGGGCCAGGGGGCCGAGCAGTACTTC; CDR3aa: CASSPLRGQGAEQYF
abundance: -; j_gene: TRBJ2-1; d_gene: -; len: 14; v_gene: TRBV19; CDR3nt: TGTGCCAGTAGTATTGGGCCCCCGAGCAATGAGCAGTTCTTC; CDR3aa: CASSIGPPSNEQFF
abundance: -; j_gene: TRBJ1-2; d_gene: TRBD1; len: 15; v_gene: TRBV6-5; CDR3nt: TGTGCCAGCAGCTCATGGACAGGGGCTAACTATGGCTACACCTTC; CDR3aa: CASSSWTGANYGYTF
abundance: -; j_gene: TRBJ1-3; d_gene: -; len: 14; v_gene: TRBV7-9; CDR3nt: TGTGCCAGCAGCCGACAGAGCTCTGGAAACACCATATATTTT; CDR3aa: CASSRQSSGNTIYF
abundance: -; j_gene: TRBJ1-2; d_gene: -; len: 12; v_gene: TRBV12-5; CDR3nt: TGTGCTAGTGGTTTAGAGAATTGGGGCTACACCTTC; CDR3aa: CASGLENWGYTF
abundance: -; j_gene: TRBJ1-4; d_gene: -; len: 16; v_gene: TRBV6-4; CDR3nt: TGTGCCAGCAGCTCCCTCGCGTCAGGCTCGAATGAAAAACTGTTTTTT; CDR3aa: CASSSLASGSNEKLFF
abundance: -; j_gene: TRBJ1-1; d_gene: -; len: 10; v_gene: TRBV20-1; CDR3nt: TGCAGTGCCGGGGATGGTGAAGCTTTCTTT; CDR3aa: CSAGDGEAFF
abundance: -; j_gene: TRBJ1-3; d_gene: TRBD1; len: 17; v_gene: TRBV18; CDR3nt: TGTGCCAGCTCACAACGACAGGGAGCGAGCTCTGGAAACACCATATATTTT; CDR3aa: CASSQRQGASSGNTIYF
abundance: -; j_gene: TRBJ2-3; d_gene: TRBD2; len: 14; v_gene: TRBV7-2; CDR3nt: TGTGCCAGCAGCCGAGCGGGACCCACAGATACGCAGTATTTT; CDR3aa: CASSRAGPTDTQYF
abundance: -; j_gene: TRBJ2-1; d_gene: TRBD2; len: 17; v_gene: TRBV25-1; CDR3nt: TGTGCCAGCAGTGAATTGGGACTAGCGGGGGGTGGAAATGAGCAGTTCTTC; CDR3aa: CASSELGLAGGGNEQFF
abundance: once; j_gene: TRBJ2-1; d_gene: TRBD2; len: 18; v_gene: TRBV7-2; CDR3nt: TGTGCCAGCAGCTTAGGAAGAGCGGGGGGCATCCAAAACAATGAGCAGTTCTTC; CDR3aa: CASSLGRAGGIQNNEQFF
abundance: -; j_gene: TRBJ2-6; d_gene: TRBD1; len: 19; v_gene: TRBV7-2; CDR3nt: TGTGCCAGCAGCTTAGCCTGGGACAGGATTAGCCCTGGGGCCAACGTCCTGACTTTC; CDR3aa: CASSLAWDRISPGANVLTF
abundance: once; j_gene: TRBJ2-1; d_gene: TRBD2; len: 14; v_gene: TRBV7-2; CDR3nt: TGTGCCAGCATCTGGACTAGCGGGGTTGGTGAGCAGTTCTTC; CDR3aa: CASIWTSGVGEQFF
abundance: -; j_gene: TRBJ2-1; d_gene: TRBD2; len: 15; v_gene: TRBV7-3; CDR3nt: TGTGCCAGCAGCTCAGTAGCGGGAGTCTGGGATGAGCAGTTCTTC; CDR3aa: CASSSVAGVWDEQFF
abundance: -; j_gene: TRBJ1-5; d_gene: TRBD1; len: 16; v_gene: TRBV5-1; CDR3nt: TGCGCCAGCAGCTTGTTGCCGGGACAGGGTGCTCAGCCCCAGCATTTT; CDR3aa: CASSLLPGQGAQPQHF
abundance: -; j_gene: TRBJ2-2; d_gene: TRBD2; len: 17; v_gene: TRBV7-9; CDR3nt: TGTGCCAGCAGCTCCACCGGGACTAGGTTCTCCACCGGGGAGCTGTTTTTT; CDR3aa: CASSSTGTRFSTGELFF
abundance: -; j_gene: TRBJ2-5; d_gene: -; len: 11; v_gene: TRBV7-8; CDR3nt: TGTGCCAGCAGCGCGTCGGAGACCCAGTACTTC; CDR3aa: CASSASETQYF
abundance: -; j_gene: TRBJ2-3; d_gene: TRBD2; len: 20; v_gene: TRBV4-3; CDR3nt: TGCGCCAGCAGCCAAGATTTTACGACTAGCGCCGAGGGATACACAGATACGCAGTATTTT; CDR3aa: CASSQDFTTSAEGYTDTQYF
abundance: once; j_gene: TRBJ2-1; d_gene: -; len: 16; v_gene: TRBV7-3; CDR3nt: TGTGCCAGCAGCTCACTTGGAGGGGGGGGGTACAATGAGCAGTTCTTC; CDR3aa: CASSSLGGGGYNEQFF
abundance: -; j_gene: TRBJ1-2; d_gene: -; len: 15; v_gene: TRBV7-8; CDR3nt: TGTGCCAGCAGCCCCCAGACGGGGGGTGTCTATGGCTACACCTTC; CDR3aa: CASSPQTGGVYGYTF
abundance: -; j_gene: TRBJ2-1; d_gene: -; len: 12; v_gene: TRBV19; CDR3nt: TGTGCCAGTAGTATATTTTCTCGGGAGCAGTTCTTC; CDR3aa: CASSIFSREQFF
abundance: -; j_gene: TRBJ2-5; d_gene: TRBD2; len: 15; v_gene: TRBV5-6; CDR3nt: TGTGCCAGCAACTCACCCTCCGGGGGGTCAGAGACCCAGTACTTC; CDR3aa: CASNSPSGGSETQYF
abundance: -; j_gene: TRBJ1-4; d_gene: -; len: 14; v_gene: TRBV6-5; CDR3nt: TGTGCCAGCAGTTACCAGGGACACAATGAAAAACTGTTTTTT; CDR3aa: CASSYQGHNEKLFF
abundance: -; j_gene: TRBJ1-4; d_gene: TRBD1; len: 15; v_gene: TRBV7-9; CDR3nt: TGTGCCAGCAGCCGAGACAGGGTCTTACATGAAAAACTGTTTTTT; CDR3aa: CASSRDRVLHEKLFF
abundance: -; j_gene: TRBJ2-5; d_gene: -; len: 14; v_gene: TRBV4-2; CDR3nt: TGTGCCAGCAGCCAAGCGAACAGACAAGGAACCCAGTACTTC; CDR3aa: CASSQANRQGTQYF
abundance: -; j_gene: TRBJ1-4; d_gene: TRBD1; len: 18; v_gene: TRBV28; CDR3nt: TGTGCCAGCAGTTTAGGATTTGGGACAGCCTCAACTAATGAAAAACTGTTTTTT; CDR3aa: CASSLGFGTASTNEKLFF
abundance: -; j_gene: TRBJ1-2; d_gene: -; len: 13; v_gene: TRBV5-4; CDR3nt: TGTGCCAGCAGCTTGACAGGGAGCTATGGCTACACCTTC; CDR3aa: CASSLTGSYGYTF
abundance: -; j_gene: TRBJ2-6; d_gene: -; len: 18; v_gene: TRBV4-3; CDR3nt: TGCGCCAGCAGCCAAGAGGGGGGAAGACGCTCTGGGGCCAACGTCCTGACTTTC; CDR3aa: CASSQEGGRRSGANVLTF
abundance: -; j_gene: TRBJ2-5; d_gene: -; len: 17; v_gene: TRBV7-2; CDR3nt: TGTGCCAGCAGCTTAGCAGTAGACTCCAGAAGCCAAGAGACCCAGTACTTC; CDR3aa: CASSLAVDSRSQETQYF
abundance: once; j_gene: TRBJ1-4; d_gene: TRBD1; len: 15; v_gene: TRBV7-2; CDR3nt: TGTGCCAGCAGCTTAGCACCGGGACAGGGTGAAAAACTGTTTTTT; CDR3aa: CASSLAPGQGEKLFF
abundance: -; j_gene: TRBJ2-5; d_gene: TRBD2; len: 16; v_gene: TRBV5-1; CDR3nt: TGCGCCAGCAGCCCCCCCCTGGCGAGCGGGGGTGAGACCCAGTACTTC; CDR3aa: CASSPPLASGGETQYF
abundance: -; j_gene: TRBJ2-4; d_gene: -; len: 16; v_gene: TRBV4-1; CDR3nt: TGCGCCAGCAGCCAAATCTCCAGCGTTAGAGGAAACATTCAGTACTTC; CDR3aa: CASSQISSVRGNIQYF
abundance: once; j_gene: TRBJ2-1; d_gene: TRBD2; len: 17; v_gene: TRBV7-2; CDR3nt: TGTGCCAGCAGCACAGACGTGGGGGGGGATGCCTACAATGAGCAGTTCTTC; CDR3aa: CASSTDVGGDAYNEQFF
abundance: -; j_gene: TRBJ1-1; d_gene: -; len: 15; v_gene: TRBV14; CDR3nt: TGTGCCAGCAGCCCGGGTACCCTTCATGGAACTGAAGCTTTCTTT; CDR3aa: CASSPGTLHGTEAFF
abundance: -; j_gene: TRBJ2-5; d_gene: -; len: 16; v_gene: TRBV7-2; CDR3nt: TGTGCCAGCAGCTTAGGACAAAGCAGGATCCGGGAGACCCAGTACTTC; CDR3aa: CASSLGQSRIRETQYF
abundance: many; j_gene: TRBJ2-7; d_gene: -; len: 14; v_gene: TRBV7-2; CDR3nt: TGTGCCAGCAGCTTATCGGGTAACTCGCACGAGCAGTACTTC; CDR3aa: CASSLSGNSHEQYF
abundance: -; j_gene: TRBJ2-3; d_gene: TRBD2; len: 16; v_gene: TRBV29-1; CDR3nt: TGCAGCGTTGAAGGGGGACTAGCGGGAGGTTTAGATACGCAGTATTTT; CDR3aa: CSVEGGLAGGLDTQYF
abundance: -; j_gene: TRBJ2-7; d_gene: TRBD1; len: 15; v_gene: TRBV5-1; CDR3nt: TGCGCCAGCAGCGTATTCCCGGGACAGACCTACGAGCAGTACTTC; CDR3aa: CASSVFPGQTYEQYF
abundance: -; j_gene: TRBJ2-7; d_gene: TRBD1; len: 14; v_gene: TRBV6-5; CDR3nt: TGTGCCAGCAGAAGGGGACAGGGAACGGGTGAGCAGTACTTC; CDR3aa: CASRRGQGTGEQYF
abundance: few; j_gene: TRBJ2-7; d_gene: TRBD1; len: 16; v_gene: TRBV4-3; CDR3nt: TGCGCCAGCAGCCGAGGGGGCGGGACAGGGGGGTACGAGCAGTACTTC; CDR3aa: CASSRGGGTGGYEQYF
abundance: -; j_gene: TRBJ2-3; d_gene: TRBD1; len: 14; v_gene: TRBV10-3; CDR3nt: TGTGCCATCAGCGGACAGGGTAGCACAGATACGCAGTATTTT; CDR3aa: CAISGQGSTDTQYF
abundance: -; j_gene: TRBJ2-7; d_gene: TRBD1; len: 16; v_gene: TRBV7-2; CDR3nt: TGTGCCAGCAGCCCCGGGACAGGGATCATTGGCTACGAGCAGTACTTC; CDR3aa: CASSPGTGIIGYEQYF
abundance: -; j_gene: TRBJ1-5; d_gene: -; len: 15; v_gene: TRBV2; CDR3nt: TGTGCCAGCAATAAGGAGAATTATAGCAATCAGCCCCAGCATTTT; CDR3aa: CASNKENYSNQPQHF
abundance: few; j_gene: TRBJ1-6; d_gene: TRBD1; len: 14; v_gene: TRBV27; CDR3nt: TGTGCCAGCAGTAGGACAGGGGGCAATTCACCCCTCCACTTT; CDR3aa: CASSRTGGNSPLHF
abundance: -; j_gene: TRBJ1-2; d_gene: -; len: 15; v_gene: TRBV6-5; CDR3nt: TGTGCCAGCAGTACTGGCGCGGCAGAGAACTATGGCTACACCTTC; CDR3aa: CASSTGAAENYGYTF
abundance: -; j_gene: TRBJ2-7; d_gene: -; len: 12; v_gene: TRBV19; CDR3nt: TGTGCCGTAGTGACCAGGGCCTACGAGCAGTACTTC; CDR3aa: CAVVTRAYEQYF
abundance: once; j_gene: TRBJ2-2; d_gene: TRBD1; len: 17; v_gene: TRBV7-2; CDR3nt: TGTGCCAGCACCATAACAGCAGGGGGCCTGTCTATCGGGGAGCTGTTTTTT; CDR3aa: CASTITAGGLSIGELFF
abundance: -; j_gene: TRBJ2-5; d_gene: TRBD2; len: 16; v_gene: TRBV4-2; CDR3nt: TGTGCCAGCAGCCAAGGAGGCGGGGGGTTAGAAGAGACCCAGTACTTC; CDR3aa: CASSQGGGGLEETQYF
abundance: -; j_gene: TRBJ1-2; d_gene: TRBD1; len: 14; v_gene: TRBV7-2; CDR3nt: TGTGCCAGCAGCTCCATACAGGGGGAAGGAGGCTACACCTTC; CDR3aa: CASSSIQGEGGYTF
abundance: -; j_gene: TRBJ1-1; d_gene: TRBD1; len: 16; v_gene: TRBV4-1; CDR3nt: TGCGCCAGCAGCCAAGAAGGTTGGACAGGGGGGTCTGAAGCTTTCTTT; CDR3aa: CASSQEGWTGGSEAFF